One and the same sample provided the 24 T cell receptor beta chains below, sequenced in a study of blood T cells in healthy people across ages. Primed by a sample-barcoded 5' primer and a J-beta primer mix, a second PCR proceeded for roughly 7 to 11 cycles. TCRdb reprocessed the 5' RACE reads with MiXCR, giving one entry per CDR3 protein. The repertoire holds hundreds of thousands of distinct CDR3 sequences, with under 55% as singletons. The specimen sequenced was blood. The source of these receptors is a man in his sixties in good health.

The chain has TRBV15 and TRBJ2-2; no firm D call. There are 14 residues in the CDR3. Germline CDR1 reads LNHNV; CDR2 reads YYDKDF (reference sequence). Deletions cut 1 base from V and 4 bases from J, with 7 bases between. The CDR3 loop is CATSRGGSTGELFF. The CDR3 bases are TGTGCCACCAGCAGAGGGGGATCCACCGGGGAGCTGTTTTTT.

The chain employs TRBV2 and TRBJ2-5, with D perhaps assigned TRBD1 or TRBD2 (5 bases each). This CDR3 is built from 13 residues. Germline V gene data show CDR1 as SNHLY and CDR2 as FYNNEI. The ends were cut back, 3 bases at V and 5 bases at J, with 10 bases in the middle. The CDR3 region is CASSDVWGETQYF. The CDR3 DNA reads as TGTGCCAGCAGTGATGTTTGGGGGGAGACCCAGTACTTC.

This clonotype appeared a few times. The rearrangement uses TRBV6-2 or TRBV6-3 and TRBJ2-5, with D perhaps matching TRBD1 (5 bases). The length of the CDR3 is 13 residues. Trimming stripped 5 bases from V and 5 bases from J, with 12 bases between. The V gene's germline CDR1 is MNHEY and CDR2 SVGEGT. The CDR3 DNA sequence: TGTGCCAGCAGTAACAGGTTTGGGGAGACCCAGTACTTC. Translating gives CASSNRFGETQYF.

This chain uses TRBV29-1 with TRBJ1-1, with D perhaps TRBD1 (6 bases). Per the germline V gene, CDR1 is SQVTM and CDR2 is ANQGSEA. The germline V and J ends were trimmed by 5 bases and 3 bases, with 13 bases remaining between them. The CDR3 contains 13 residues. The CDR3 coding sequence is TGCAGCGTTCGAGAGGGGGGGTACACTGAAGCTTTCTTT. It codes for CSVREGGYTEAFF.

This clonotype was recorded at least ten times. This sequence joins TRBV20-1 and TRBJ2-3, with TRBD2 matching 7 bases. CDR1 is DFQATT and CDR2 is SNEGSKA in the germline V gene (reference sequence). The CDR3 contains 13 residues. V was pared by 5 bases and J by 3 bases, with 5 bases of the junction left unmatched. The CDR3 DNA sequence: TGCAGTGCTTGGGGGGGGGGTACAGATACGCAGTATTTT. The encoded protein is CSAWGGGTDTQYF.

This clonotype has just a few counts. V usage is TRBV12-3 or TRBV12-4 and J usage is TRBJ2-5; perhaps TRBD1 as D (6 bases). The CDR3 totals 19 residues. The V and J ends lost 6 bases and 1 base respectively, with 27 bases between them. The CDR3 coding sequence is TGTGCCAGCAGCCCTACGGGACAAGGTTACGCCGCGGCCCAAGAGACCCAGTACTTC. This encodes CASSPTGQGYAAAQETQYF.

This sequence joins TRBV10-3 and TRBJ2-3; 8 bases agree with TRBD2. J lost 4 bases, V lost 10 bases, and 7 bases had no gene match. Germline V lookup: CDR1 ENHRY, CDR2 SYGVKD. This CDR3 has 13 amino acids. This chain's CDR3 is CASRGGESDTQYF. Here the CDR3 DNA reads TGTGCCAGTCGGGGGGGCGAGTCAGATACGCAGTATTTT.

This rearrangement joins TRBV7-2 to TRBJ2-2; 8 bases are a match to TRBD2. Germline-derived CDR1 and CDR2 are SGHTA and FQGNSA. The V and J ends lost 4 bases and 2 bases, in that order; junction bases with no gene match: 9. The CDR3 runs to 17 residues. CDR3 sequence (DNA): TGTGCCAGCAGCTCGACGGGAACTAGCGGAAACACCGGGGAGCTGTTTTTT. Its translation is CASSSTGTSGNTGELFF. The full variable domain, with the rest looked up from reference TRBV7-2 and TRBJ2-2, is GAGVSQSPSNKVTEKGKDVELRCDPISGHTALYWYRQSLGQGLEFLIYFQGNSAPDKSGLPSDRFSAERTGGSVSTLTIQRTQQEDSAVYLCASSSTGTSGNTGELFFGEGSRLTVL.

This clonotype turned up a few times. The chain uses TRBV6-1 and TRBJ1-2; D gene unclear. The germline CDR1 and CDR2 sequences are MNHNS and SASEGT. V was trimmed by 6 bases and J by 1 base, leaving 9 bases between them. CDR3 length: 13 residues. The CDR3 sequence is CASRTHSNYGYTF. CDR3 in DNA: TGTGCCAGCAGGACGCATAGTAACTATGGCTACACCTTC.

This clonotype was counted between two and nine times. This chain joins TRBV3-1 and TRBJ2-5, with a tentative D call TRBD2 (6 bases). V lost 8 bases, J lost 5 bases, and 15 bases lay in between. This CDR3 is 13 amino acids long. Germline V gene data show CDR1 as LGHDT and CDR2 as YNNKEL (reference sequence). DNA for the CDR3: TGTGCCAGCCGGGGGTCGCGTCGGGAGACCCAGTACTTC. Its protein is CASRGSRRETQYF.

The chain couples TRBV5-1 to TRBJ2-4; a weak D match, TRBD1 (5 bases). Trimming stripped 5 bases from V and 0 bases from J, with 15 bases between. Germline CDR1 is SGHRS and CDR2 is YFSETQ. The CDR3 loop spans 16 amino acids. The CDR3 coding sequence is TGCGCCAGCAGGTCAGACAGAGAAATAGCCAAAAACATTCAGTACTTC. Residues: CASRSDREIAKNIQYF.

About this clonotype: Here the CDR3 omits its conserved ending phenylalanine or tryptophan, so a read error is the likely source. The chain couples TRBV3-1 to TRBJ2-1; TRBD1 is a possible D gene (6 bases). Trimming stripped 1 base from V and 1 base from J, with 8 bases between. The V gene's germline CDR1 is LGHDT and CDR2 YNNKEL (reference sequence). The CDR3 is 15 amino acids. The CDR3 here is CASSQGQGSYNEQFS. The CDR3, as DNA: TGTGCCAGCAGCCAAGGTCAGGGGTCCTACAATGAGCAGTTCTCC.

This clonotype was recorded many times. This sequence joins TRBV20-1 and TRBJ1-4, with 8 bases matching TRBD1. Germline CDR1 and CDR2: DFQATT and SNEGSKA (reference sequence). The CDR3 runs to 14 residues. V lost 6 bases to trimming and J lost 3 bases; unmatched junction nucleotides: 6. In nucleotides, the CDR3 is TGCAGTGCGCGGGGGACAGGATCTAATGAAAAACTGTTTTTT. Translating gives CSARGTGSNEKLFF.

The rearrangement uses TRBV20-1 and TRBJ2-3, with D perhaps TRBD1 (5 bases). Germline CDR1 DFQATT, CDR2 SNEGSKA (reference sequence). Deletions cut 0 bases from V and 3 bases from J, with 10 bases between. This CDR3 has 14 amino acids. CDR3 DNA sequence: TGCAGTGCTAGAGATGCTGGGGCTACAGATACGCAGTATTTT. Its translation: CSARDAGATDTQYF.

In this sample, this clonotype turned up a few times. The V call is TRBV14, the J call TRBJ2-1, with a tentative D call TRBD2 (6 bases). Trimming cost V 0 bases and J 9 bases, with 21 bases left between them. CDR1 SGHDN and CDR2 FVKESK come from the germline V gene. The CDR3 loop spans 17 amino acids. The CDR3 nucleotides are TGTGCCAGCAGCCAAGATTTTACGGGAGTGAGATTAGTTGAGCAGTTCTTC. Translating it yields CASSQDFTGVRLVEQFF.

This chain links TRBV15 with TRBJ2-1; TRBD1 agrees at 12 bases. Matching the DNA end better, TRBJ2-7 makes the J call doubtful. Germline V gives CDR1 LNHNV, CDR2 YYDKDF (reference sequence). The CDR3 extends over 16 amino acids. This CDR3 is CATSRPGTGGLNEQYF. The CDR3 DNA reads TGTGCCACCAGCAGACCCGGGACAGGGGGCTTGAATGAGCAGTACTTC.

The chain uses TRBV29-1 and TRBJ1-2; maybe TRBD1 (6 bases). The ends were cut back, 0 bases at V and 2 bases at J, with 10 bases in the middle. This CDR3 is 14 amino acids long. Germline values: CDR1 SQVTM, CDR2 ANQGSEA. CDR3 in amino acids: CSVEDPTGNYGYTF. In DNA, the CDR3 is TGCAGCGTTGAAGACCCTACAGGGAACTATGGCTACACCTTC. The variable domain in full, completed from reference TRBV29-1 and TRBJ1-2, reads SAVISQKPSRDICQRGTSLTIQCQVDSQVTMMFWYRQQPGQSLTLIATANQGSEATYESGFVIDKFPISRPNLTFSTLTVSNMSPEDSSIYLCSVEDPTGNYGYTFGSGTRLTVV.

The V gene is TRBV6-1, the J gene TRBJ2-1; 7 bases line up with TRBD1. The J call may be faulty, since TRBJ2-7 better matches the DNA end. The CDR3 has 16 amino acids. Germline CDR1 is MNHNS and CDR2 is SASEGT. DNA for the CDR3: TGTGCCAGCAGGAGGACAGGCCTTGCTTCCTACAATGAGCAGTACTTC. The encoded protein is CASRRTGLASYNEQYF.

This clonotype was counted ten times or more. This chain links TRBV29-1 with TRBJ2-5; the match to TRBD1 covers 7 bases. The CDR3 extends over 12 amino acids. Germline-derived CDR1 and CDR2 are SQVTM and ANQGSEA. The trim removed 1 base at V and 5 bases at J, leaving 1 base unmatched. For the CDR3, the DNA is TGCAGCGTTGAAGGCAGGGGGGAGACCCAGTACTTC. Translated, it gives CSVEGRGETQYF.

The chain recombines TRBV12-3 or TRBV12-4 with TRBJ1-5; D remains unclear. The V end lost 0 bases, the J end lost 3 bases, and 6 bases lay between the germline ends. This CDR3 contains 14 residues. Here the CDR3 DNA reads TGTGCCAGCAGTTTAGCAGGGTTCAATCAGCCCCAGCATTTT. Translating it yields CASSLAGFNQPQHF.

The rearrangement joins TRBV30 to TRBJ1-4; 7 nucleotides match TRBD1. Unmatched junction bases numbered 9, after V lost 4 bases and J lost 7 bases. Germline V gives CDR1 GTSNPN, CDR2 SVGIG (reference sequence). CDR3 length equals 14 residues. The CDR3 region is CAWKYDREGEKLFF. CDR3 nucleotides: TGTGCCTGGAAATACGACAGGGAGGGTGAAAAACTGTTTTTT.

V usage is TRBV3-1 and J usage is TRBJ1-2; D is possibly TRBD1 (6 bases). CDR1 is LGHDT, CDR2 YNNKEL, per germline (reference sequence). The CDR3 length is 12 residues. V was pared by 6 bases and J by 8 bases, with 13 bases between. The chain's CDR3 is CASRHTGTGYTF. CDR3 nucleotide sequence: TGTGCCAGCAGACATACAGGGACGGGCTACACCTTC.

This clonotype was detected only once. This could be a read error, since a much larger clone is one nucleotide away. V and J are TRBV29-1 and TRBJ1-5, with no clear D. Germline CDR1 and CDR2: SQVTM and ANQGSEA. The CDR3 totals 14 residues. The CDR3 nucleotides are TGCAGCGCGTCAGTAGGCCATAGCGATCAGCCCCAGCATTTT. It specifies CSASVGHSDQPQHF.

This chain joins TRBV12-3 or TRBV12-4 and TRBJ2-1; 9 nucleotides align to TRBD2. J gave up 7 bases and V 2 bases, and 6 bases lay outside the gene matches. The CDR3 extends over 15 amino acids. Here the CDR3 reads CASSLSSGGPNEQFF. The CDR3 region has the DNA TGTGCCAGCAGTTTAAGTAGCGGGGGCCCGAATGAGCAGTTCTTC.